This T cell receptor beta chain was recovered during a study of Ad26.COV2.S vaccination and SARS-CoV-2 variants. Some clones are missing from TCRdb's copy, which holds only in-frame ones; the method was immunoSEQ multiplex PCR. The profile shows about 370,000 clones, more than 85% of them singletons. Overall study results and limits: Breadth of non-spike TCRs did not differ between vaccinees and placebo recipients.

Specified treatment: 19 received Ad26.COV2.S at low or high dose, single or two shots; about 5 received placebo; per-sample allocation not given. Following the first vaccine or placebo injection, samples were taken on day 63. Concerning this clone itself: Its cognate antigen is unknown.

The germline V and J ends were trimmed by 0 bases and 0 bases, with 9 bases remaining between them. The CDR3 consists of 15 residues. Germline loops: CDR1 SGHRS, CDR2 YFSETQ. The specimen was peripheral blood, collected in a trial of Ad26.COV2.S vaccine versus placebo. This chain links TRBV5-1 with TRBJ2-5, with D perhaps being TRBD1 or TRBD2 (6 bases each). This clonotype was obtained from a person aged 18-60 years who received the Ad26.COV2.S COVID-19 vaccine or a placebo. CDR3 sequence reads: CASSLGGGNQETQYF. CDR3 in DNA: TGCGCCAGCAGCTTGGGAGGGGGGAACCAAGAGACCCAGTACTTC.